This TCR beta chain was sequenced in a study of T cells in Graves' hyperthyroidism and ophthalmopathy. Amplified TCR beta CDR3 regions came from RNA transcripts. HTBI primers were the set used in a first-round RT-PCR of the TCR CDR3. TCRdb recomputed calls from the multiplex PCR reads with MiXCR, one row per CDR3 protein. The profile covers 600,000 or so distinct CDR3 sequences, with around 16% appearing a single time and around 4% taken by the ten largest. CDR1 and CDR2 (germline): SGHDT, YYEEEE. CDR3 length: 14 residues. As concerns this clonotype: It may be a read error: a sequence one base away is much more abundant.

In patients aged 18 to 65, hyperthyroidism was newly diagnosed, with duration under 2 months. Clinical symptoms, serum thyroxine, TRAb, thyroid ultrasound and orbital computed tomography informed diagnoses. This chain connects TRBV5-6 to TRBJ2-7; 10 positions match TRBD2. Sequencing was carried out using blood. The source is a woman younger than 45 with Graves' hyperthyroidism. Written as DNA, the CDR3 is TGTGCCAACAGCTCCGGGACTAGCGACTACGAGCAGTACTTC. Protein: CANSSGTSDYEQYF.